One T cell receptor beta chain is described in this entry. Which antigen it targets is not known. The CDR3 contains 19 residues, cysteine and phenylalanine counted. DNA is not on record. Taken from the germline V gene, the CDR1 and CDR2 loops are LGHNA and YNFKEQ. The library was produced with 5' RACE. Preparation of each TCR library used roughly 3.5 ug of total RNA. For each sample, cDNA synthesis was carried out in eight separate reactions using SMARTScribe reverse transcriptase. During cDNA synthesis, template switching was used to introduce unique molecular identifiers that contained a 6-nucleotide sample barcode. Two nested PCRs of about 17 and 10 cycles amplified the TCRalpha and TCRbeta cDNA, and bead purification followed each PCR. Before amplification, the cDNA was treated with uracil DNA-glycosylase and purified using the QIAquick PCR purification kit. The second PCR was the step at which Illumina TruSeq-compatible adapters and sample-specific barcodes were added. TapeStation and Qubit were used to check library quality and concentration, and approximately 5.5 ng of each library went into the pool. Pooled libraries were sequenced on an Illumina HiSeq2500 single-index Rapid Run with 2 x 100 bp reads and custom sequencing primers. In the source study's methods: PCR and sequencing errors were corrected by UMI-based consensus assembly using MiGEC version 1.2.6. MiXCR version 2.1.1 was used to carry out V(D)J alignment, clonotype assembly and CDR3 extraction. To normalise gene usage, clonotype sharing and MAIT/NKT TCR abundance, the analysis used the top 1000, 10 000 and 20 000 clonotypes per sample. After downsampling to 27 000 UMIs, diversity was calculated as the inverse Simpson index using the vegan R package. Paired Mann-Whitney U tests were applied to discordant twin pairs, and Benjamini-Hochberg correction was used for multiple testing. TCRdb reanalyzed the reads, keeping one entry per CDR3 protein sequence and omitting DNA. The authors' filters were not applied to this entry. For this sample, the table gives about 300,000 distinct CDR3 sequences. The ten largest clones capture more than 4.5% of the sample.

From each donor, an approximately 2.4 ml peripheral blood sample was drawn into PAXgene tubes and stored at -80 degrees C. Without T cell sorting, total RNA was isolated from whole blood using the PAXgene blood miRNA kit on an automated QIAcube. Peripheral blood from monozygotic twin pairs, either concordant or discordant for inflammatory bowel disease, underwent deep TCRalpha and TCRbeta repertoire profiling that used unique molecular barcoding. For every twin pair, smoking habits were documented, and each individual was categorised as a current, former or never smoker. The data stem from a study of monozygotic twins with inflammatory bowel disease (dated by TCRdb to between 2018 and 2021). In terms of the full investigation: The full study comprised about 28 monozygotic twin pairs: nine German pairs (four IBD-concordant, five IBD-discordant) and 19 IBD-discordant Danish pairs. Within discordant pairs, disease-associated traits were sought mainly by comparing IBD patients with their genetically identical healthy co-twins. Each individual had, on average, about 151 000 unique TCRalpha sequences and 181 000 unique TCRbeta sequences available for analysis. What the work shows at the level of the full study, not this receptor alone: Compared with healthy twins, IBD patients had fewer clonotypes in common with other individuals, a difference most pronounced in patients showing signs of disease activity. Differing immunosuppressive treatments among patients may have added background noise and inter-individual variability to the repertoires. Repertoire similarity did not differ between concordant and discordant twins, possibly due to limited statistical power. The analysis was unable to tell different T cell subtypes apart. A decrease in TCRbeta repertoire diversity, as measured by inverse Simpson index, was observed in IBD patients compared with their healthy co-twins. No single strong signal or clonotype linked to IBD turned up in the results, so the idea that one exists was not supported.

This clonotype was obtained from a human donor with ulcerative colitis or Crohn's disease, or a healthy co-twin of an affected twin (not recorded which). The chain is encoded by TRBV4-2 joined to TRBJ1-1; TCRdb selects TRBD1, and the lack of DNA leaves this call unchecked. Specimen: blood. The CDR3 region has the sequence CASSHTSGQGWRMNTEAFF.